This TCR beta chain is drawn from a study of shared clonotypes between healthy human individuals. Produced via immunoSEQ multiplex PCR; TCRdb's table is partial and in-frame only. In the table there are under 2,000,000 clones, about 95% of which are singletons. CD45RO-negative, CCR7-positively selected cells formed the naive CD8 fraction, excluding terminally differentiated effector memory CD45RA+ cells. This clone occurred once. The receptor was derived from a man between 18 and 35 years old in good health. Sequencing was done on a sample of naive CD8+ T cells sorted from blood.

The CDR3 DNA sequence: TGCGCCAGCAGCTTCGAGGGGGGCCCCTACGAGCAGTACTTC. Translated, it gives CASSFEGGPYEQYF. The chain couples TRBV5-1 to TRBJ2-7; either TRBD1 or TRBD2 may supply D (6 bases each). With 2 bases removed from V and 2 bases from J, the gap between germline ends came to 11 bases. Germline V gene sequence: CDR1 SGHRS, CDR2 YFSETQ. The CDR3 spans 14 residues.